This TCR beta chain comes out of a study of cytomegalovirus exposure and HLA in healthy donors (dated by TCRdb to between 2016 and 2019). For the study in its entirety: According to an earlier analysis of 587 of the donors, 150 million to 200 million T cells yielded 100 million or so unique TCR beta sequences and roughly 280 Gb of sequence data. Both class I and class II loci were covered by HLA typing, at four-digit resolution. The aim of the study was to test whether cataloging public T cell receptors could identify signatures of past pathogen exposure. Of the roughly 400 genotyped donors, approximately 83% fell in the genetic ancestry cluster associated with self-reported Caucasian donors. In a later genetic analysis, genome-wide SNP genotypes for about 55% of the 666 donors were used, and that subset was treated as a discovery cohort. Among about 390 genotyped donors of the cohort, an average of about 240,000 unique TCR beta nucleotide sequences were sequenced per donor, roughly 20% of them non-productive. Approximately 310 gigabases of sequencing data and 78 million or so unique TCR sequences were included in an early release covering about 700 HLA-typed donors. A separate validation cohort of over 95 different subjects was used in addition to the approximately 700-subject first cohort. An earlier analysis of approximately 580 of the donors used high-throughput TCR beta sequencing to judge whether each TCR beta V gene segment behaved as functional or pseudogenic. Using immunosequencing, the study profiled T cell repertoires from 640 or so subjects and related those repertoires to cytomegalovirus serostatus. Because of strong linkage in the cohort, a few DR-DQ haplotypes were treated as single units for association and clustering. Donor age, sex, ethnicity and CMV serostatus were compiled together with the repertoire data. All discovery cohort repertoires had been generated on a single sequencing platform. High-throughput TCR immunosequencing, statistical association of individual TCRs with disease status, and machine learning were combined to predict cytomegalovirus infection status. To study patterns of TCR occurrence, a later analysis re-analyzed previously published TCR beta repertoires from 666 donors and added high-resolution HLA genotyping. Typing coverage varied by locus: 629-630 donors for A, B, C, DRB1 and DQB1; approximately 500 for DQA1; more than 600 for DPA1; roughly 450 for DPB1. In the later analysis, no new phenotypic data were used to find candidate immune exposures; instead, reliance was placed on TCR beta sequences and their occurrence across donors. General conclusions and limits of the study: In a later analysis, TCR association rates were found to vary across HLA loci, with the most associated TCRs seen for DRB1 alleles and the fewest for HLA-C alleles. Because HLA typing was missing for some donors at each locus, association tests included only the typed subset. In a later analysis, several top co-occurrence clusters were reported to appear linked to parvovirus B19, influenza, CMV and Epstein-Barr virus. Because counts were too low, some 16 rarely observed V segments, including chromosome 9 orphons, were excluded from the earlier analysis of fewer than 650 of the donors. The study listed 164 TCR beta chains as associated with cytomegalovirus. CMV serostatus was the only immune exposure information available for the cohort. Sequencing depth was assumed to be roughly uniform across donors in the presence/absence analyses, though that assumption may not hold. Strong co-occurrence of HLA alleles, especially DR and DQ, made assigning TCR associations to individual alleles difficult. A later analysis associated 15,000 or so TCR beta sequences with specific HLA alleles at a false discovery rate of 0.05. A later analysis found that most CMV-associated TCR beta chains appeared HLA-restricted, with HLA associations seemingly driven largely by CMV exposure. Linkage disequilibrium might explain the correlated functional status among segregating V segments, but an unknown experimental factor could not be excluded. Cytomegalovirus status was reported to be diagnosed by the classifier with high specificity and sensitivity in both the original and validation cohorts. Only TCR beta chains were sequenced in this cohort, and the absence of alpha or paired-chain data limited detectable features. Most TCR sequences were seen in very few donors, while some public TCRs were found in many individuals. According to the authors, the approach could potentially be generalized to other disease states and immunological phenotypes. An association between a missense DCLRE1C variant and V-gene and J-gene trimming of TCR beta chains was found in a later genetic analysis and replicated in an independent cohort. The 87-base-pair reads could not distinguish some IMGT-functional V segments, including TRBV6-2 and TRBV6-3, so those segments were excluded. In an earlier analysis of 587 of the donors, most TCR beta V segments were observed in productive rearrangements about 87% or about 30% of the time, broadly matching IMGT annotations. A later genetic analysis reported fewer N-insertions in productive TCRs among donors in an Asian-associated ancestry cluster than the 666-donor mean. A cluster of highly shared sequence variants was judged likely to be a technical artifact of the sequencing pipeline. A further reported finding was that TCR beta sequences accurately predicted the HLA-A and HLA-B alleles for most subjects in the first cohort. In a later analysis, HLA-associated TCR beta chains showed more clonal expansion and lower generation probabilities than non-associated chains that were equally common. Three of the identified cytomegalovirus-associated TCR beta chains were confirmed in vitro to be specific for cytomegalovirus antigens.

The cohort comprised around 690 healthy bone marrow donors. At the time of sampling, every cohort member was nominally healthy, though immune exposures that went unrecorded were likely present. The donor was CMV seronegative and was included in the group of a few hundred seronegative cohort members. A peripheral blood sample was collected from each donor, and TCR beta sequencing was performed on peripheral blood mononuclear cells. The Qiagen DNeasy Blood Extraction Kit was used to extract genomic DNA from the blood cell samples. The germline V gene specifies SGHTA as CDR1 and FQGNSA as CDR2. Germline trimming amounts to 4 bases on V and 1 base on J, with 4 as the count of junction bases outside the gene matches. Its CDR3 holds 14 amino acids, cysteine through phenylalanine. This entry keeps only the CDR3 DNA: 42 bases, framed from base 1. A word on this clone: This receptor's antigen is unknown. No per-base quality is available; no much larger clone lies one base away.

The protocol used for the library was the immunoSEQ multiplex PCR assay. The multiplex PCR relied on a mix of 60 forward primers for TCR Vbeta segments and 13 reverse primers for TCR Jbeta segments. The CDR3 region of rearranged TCR beta genes was amplified from genomic DNA by a multiplex PCR assay. Amplified TCR beta libraries were sequenced as 87-base-pair reads on the Illumina HiSeq System. The original pipeline was this. In a later analysis, 70 million to 95 million unique TCR beta chains were counted across the roughly 610 repertoires, and some 10 million of these chains were shared by at least two donors. Raw reads were error-corrected and collapsed into unique sequences with a nearest-neighbor algorithm that merged closely related sequences to remove PCR and sequencing errors. Alignment of CDR3 sequences to IMGT reference sequences was used to assign V, D and J gene segments. For a sequence to be retained, a match of at least six nucleotides was required to both a V gene segment and a J gene segment. A rearrangement was called productive if the CDR3 had no stop codons and remained in frame with V and J, and every other rearrangement was called non-productive. Following IMGT convention, CDR3 was defined as the stretch from the second conserved V-encoded cysteine up to the conserved J-encoded phenylalanine. The earlier analysis of more than 450 of the donors excluded sequences that lacked an unambiguous match to a single V gene segment. An earlier analysis of under 750 of the donors called V segments functional above 56.7% productive rearrangements and segregating when the between-donor standard deviation exceeded 5%. A statistical classification framework was built for diagnosing cytomegalovirus status from the catalog of TCR beta chain sequences. A later analysis assigned V and J genes by comparing TCR nucleotide sequences with IMGT/GENE-DB human TR gene sequences. A later analysis assigned CDR3 sequences and most-parsimonious VDJ recombination scenarios with the TCRdist pipeline. In a later analysis, each TCR beta chain was defined by its CDR3 amino acid sequence together with its V-gene family, and reads without a unique V-gene family were excluded. As a way to deal with suspected cross-contamination and a sequencing artifact, a later analysis dropped 450 to 700 nucleotide sequences that were highly shared and had low generation probability. A later analysis calculated a clonal expansion index for each public chain from normalized within-repertoire ranks of inferred template counts. In a later analysis, generation probabilities were computed with a VDJ recombination model fitted to out-of-frame rearrangements, and the resulting probabilities were checked against IGoR. In a later analysis, hypergeometric tests were used to score TCR-TCR, TCR-HLA and TCR-CMV co-occurrence, with a repertoire-size bias correction applied to TCR pairs. False discovery rates were estimated in a later analysis by permuting HLA or CMV assignments 20 times. A later analysis grouped co-occurring TCRs with DBSCAN, adding TCRdist sequence similarity when clustering within HLA-allele-positive subsets. For co-occurrence clustering, repertoires with fewer than 30,000 or more than 120,000 public chains were excluded, along with four or five repertoires with anomalous nucleotide sharing. TCRdb's version of the immuneACCESS table is confined to in-frame rearrangements and falls short of the full clone set. An unresolved V gene accounts for under half of the shortfall where checked; the remainder is of unknown origin. The V and J calls and clone size are taken from that table; D and trimming were inferred from the DNA. The table for this sample lists approximately 140,000 clones; roughly 79% of them were counted only once. In total, the top ten clones hold less than 2% of the sample.

This TCR derives from a woman aged 35 to 49 in good health and CMV-seronegative. The chain is encoded by TRBV7-2 joined to TRBJ2-7; TRBD1 matches 7 bases in the middle. Material: PBMCs. The nucleotides read TGTGCCAGCAGCTCACAGGGGAAGTCCTACGAGCAGTACTTC. It translates as CASSSQGKSYEQYF. When the CDR3 is completed using the reference TRBV7-2 and TRBJ2-7 genes on either side, the full variable domain is GAGVSQSPSNKVTEKGKDVELRCDPISGHTALYWYRQSLGQGLEFLIYFQGNSAPDKSGLPSDRFSAERTGGSVSTLTIQRTQQEDSAVYLCASSSQGKSYEQYFGPGTRLTVT.